Reported below is one T cell receptor (beta chain). Original processing notes: Reference gene primer amplification yielded estimated nucleated cell counts. TCRdb's copy holds only in-frame clones and misses some; the assay was immunoSEQ multiplex PCR. V and J calls and clone size are those listed in that table; D and trimming were worked out from the DNA. Here the sample spans under 200,000 clones, less than 90% being singletons. The data were taken from a study of blood T cell repertoires in COVID-19. Study-level background: Spain, Italy and the United States supplied samples that represented acute and convalescent COVID-19.

Trimming cost V 6 bases and J 0 bases; bases outside gene matches: 4. Germline V gene sequence: CDR1 MNHEY, CDR2 SMNVEV (reference sequence). This CDR3 is built from 14 residues. Recruits, aged about 18 to 95 years, lived in around 24 US areas. The sample comprised PBMCs or T cells enriched from blood (not recorded which). The chain is built from TRBV27 and TRBJ1-2, with 7 positions matching TRBD1. The clonotype comes from a woman between 50 and 59 years old who had recovered from COVID-19. CDR3 protein: CASRGTAANYGYTF. CDR3 DNA sequence: TGTGCCAGCAGGGGGACAGCAGCTAACTATGGCTACACCTTC.